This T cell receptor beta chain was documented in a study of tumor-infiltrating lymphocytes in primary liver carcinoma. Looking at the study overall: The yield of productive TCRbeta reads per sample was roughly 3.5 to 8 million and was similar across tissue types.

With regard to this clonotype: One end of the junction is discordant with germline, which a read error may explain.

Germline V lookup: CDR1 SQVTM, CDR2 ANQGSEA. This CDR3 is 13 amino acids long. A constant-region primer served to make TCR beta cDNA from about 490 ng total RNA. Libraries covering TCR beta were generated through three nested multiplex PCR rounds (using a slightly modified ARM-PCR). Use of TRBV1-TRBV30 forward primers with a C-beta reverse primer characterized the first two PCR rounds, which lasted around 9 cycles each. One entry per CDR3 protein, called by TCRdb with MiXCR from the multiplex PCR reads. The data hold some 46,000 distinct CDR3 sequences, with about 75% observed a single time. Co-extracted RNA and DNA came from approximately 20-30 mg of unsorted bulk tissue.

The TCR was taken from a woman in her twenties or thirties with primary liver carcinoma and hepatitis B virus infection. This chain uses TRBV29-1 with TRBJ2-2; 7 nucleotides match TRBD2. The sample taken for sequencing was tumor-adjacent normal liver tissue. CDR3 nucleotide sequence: TGCAGTACCGGGAGGAGGAACACCGAGGAGCTGTTTTTT. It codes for CSTGRRNTEELFF.